This TCR beta chain originates from a study of radiotherapy plus CTLA-4 blockade in lung cancer (dated by TCRdb to the late 2010s). About the full investigation: Among enrolled patients, roughly 18% had an objective response and 31% reached disease control. The research as a whole found: After treatment with radiotherapy and ipilimumab, TCR clones that came from tumors expanded in the peripheral blood. Early dynamic changes in blood T cell clones, together with increased serum interferon-beta after radiation, were reported as the strongest predictors of response.

The library was generated by the immunoSEQ multiplex PCR assay. The clones in this table, taken by TCRdb from immuneACCESS, are in-frame only. Not every clone is retained; where verified, under half of the shortfall comes from an unresolved V gene, and the cause of the rest is unknown. The table for this sample lists some 78,000 clones; around 87% of them were counted only once. 0.87% of the sample is held by the ten biggest clonotypes. On this clone: The specificity of this receptor is unknown. Base qualities are missing; no much larger clone stands one base away.

In this study, focal radiation therapy paired with CTLA-4 blockade (ipilimumab) was tested in patients who had chemo-refractory metastatic non-small-cell lung cancer. This sequence originates from a human donor with non-small cell lung cancer who had stable disease on radiotherapy plus ipilimumab. Here the sequenced sample was peripheral blood, taken from a patient treated with radiotherapy plus ipilimumab.

For the CDR3, the sequence is CAWRQRGNYGYTF. The DNA reads TGTGCCTGGAGGCAAAGGGGAAATTATGGCTACACCTTC. This chain joins TRBV30 to TRBJ1-2; TRBD1 is perhaps the D gene, given 5 matching bases. The CDR3 holds 13 amino acids from the cysteine to the phenylalanine. Just the 39-base CDR3 DNA is kept, in frame starting at base 1. The germline ends are 13 bases apart after V is trimmed by 3 bases and J by 5 bases. Reading the germline V gene (reference sequence) gives CDR1 GTSNPN and CDR2 SVGIG.